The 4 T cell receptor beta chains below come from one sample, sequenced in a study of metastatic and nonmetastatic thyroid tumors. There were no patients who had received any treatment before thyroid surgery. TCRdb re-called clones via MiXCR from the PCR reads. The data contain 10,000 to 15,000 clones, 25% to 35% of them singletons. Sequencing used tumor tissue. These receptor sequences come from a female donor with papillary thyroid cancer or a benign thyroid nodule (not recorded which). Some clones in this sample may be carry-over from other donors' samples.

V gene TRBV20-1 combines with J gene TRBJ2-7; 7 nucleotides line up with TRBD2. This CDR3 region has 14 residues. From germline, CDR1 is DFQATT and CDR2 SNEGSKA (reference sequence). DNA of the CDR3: TGCAGCGCTGGGGGGGAGCGGGCTTGGTACGAGCAGTACTTC. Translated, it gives CSAGGERAWYEQYF.

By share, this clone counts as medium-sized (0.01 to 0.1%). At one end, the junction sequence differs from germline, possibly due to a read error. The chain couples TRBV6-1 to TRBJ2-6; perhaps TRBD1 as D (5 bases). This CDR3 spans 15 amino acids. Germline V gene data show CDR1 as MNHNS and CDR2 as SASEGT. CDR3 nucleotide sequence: TGTGCCAGCAGCGAAGGACAAGCTGGGGCCAACGTCCTGACTTTC. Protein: CASSEGQAGANVLTF.

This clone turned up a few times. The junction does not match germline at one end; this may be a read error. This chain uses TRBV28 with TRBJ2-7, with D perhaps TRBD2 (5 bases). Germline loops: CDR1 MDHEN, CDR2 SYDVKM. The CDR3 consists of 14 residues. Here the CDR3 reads CTSSPGPDGGEQYF. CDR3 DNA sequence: TGTACCAGCAGTCCCGGGCCCGACGGAGGAGAGCAGTACTTC.

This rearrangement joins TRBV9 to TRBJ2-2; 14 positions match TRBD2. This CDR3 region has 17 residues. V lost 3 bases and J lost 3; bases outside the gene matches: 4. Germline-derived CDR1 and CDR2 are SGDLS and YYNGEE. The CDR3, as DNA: TGTGCCAGCAGCGAGGGACTAGCGGGGGAGCACACCGGGGAGCTGTTTTTT. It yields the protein CASSEGLAGEHTGELFF.